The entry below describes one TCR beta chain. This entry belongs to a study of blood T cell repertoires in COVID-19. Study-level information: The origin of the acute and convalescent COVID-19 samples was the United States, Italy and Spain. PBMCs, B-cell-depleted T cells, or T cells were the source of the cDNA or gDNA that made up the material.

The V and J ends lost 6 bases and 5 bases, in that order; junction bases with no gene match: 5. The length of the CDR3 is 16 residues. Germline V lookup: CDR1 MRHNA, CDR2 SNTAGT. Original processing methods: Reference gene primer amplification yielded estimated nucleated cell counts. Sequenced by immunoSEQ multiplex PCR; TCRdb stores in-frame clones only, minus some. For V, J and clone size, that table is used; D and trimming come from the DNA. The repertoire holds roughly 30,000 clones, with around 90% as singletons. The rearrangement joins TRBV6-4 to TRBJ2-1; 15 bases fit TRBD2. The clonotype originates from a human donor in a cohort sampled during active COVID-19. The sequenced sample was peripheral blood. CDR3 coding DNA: TGTGCCAGCAGGAAGGGACTAGCGGGGGGCAACAATGAGCAGTTCTTC. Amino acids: CASRKGLAGGNNEQFF.